These 6 T cell receptor beta chains were sequenced from one sample in a study of CD8 T cells in ankylosing spondylitis (dated by TCRdb to 2016 to 2017). Libraries were constructed by 5' RACE. TCRdb names Illumina HiSeq 2500 as the instrument used. TCRdb took the public reads, trimmed them with fastp at Q25, ran MiXCR for clone calling and kept in-frame beta chains. Each CDR3 protein appears once, grouped with its most common genes and DNA. The sample yields just under 550,000 distinct CDR3 sequences; over 9.5% were counted once. Around 7% of the sample is in the top ten clones. What these receptors recognize is not known. Summary of the overall study and its limitations: Blood from ankylosing spondylitis patients appeared to be characterized by a TCR beta motif made up of seven or eight highly homologous amino acid variants.

Source material: blood, either unsorted or a sorted T cell fraction (not recorded which). The receptors originated from a male donor with ankylosing spondylitis.

This clonotype was recorded at least ten times. The chain combines TRBV7-9 with TRBJ2-7; tentative D call: TRBD1 (6 bases). Trimming cost V 7 bases and J 6 bases, with 13 bases left between them. The CDR3 is made up of 12 amino acids. Germline V CDR1 and CDR2: SEHNR, FQNEAQ (reference sequence). The CDR3 loop reads CASISSGVEQYF. CDR3 nucleotides: TGTGCCAGCATTTCGTCAGGGGTCGAGCAGTACTTC.

The genes are TRBV14 and TRBJ2-5; 8 nucleotides align to TRBD2. The V segment lost 1 base and the J segment 1 base; nucleotides outside the gene matches: 2. Germline V CDR1 and CDR2: SGHDN, FVKESK. CDR3 length: 15 residues. CDR3 DNA sequence: TGTGCCAGCAGCCAAGGCGGGACTAGCCAAGAGACCCAGTACTTC. Its protein product is CASSQGGTSQETQYF.

The chain carries TRBV7-7 and TRBJ2-1; 9 bases align to TRBD2. V shed 5 bases and J 8 bases; nucleotides not matched to a gene: 10. The CDR3 covers 15 residues. Germline V gene sequence: CDR1 SSHAT, CDR2 FNYEAQ (reference sequence). The CDR3 spells CASSPLAGGPDEQFF. The DNA of the CDR3 is TGTGCCAGCAGCCCTCTGGCGGGAGGGCCTGATGAGCAGTTCTTC. The whole variable domain, filled in from reference TRBV7-7 and TRBJ2-1, reads GAGVSQSPRYKVTKRGQDVTLRCDPISSHATLYWYQQALGQGPEFLTYFNYEAQPDKSGLPSDRFSAERPEGSISTLTIQRTEQRDSAMYRCASSPLAGGPDEQFFGPGTRLTVL.

The chain recombines TRBV20-1 with TRBJ1-2; D is ambiguous. This CDR3 comprises 11 residues. Trimming shortened V by 0 bases and J by 6 bases, and 5 bases separated the two germline ends. Per the germline V gene, CDR1 is DFQATT and CDR2 is SNEGSKA (reference sequence). CDR3 amino acids: CSARDWDGYTF. The CDR3 DNA follows: TGCAGTGCTAGAGATTGGGATGGCTACACCTTC.

The chain is built from TRBV2 and TRBJ1-1, with D hard to call. V gave up 7 bases and J gave up 8 bases, with 20 bases separating them. CDR1 and CDR2 from the germline V gene are SNHLY and FYNNEI. This CDR3 is 14 amino acids long. The CDR3 sequence: CASIPETLLGEAFF. In DNA form, the CDR3 reads TGTGCCAGCATCCCGGAGACATTACTGGGGGAAGCTTTCTTT.

This clonotype was found many times. The gene calls are TRBV12-3 or TRBV12-4 and TRBJ2-7; 10 positions match TRBD1. The junction had 4 bases not matched to a gene; V was cut back by 4 bases and J by 4 bases. CDR3 length: 14 residues. CDR3 amino acids: CASSYGTGVYEQYF. In DNA form, the CDR3 reads TGTGCCAGCAGTTACGGGACAGGGGTATACGAGCAGTACTTC.